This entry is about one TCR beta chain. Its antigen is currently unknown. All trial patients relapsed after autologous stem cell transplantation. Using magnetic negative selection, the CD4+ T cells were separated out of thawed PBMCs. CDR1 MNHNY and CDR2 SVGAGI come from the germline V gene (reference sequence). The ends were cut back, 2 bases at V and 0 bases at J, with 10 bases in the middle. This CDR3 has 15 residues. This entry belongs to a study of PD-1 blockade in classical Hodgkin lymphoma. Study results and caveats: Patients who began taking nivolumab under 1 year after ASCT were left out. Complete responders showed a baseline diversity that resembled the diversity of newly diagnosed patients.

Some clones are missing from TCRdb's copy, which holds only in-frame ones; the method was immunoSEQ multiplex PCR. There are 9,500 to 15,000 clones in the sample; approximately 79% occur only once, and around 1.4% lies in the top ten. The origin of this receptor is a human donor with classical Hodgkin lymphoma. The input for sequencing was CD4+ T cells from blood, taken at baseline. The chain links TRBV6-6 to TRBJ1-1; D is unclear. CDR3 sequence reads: CASSYLGQMNTEAFF. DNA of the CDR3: TGTGCCAGCAGTTACCTCGGCCAGATGAACACTGAAGCTTTCTTT.